The sequence of this T cell receptor beta chain was determined in a study of shared clonotypes between healthy human individuals. Whole-study findings and limits: Limited genetic and exposure-history diversity came from having few donors.

Data came from immunoSEQ multiplex PCR; TCRdb stores just in-frame clones and leaves some out. Found here are 2 million to 2.5 million clones, approximately 93% of them singletons; the top ten hold approximately 0.4%. Remarks on this clone: Its antigen is unidentified.

This sequence originates from a young man in good health. Some clones in this sample may be carry-over from other donors' samples. Material: naive CD4+ T cells from PBMCs. The subset is: CD45RA+ positively selected.

The CDR3: CASSDKQSSGFPYEQYF. CDR3 sequence (DNA): TGTGCCAGCAGCGACAAACAGTCTAGCGGGTTTCCCTACGAGCAGTACTTC. The chain is built from TRBV5-4 and TRBJ2-7; 8 nucleotides agree with TRBD2. Germline V gene data show CDR1 as SGHNT and CDR2 as YYREEE (reference sequence). The trim removed 4 bases at V and 2 bases at J, leaving 14 bases unmatched. The CDR3 totals 17 residues.